This T cell receptor (beta chain) was identified during a study of read filtering for tumor transcriptome and immune sequencing. From 300 to 400 ng of RNA, a library with molecular barcoded alpha/delta and beta/gamma adaptors was made. TCRdb reprocessed the reads via MiXCR and lists one record per CDR3 protein. The sample holds roughly 130,000 distinct CDR3 sequences; around 13% are singletons and the top ten take roughly 11%. The length of the CDR3 is 15 residues. Looked up from germline, CDR1 is MNHEY and CDR2 is SVGEGT. Losses at the gene ends were 5 bases for V and 4 bases for J; bases not matched to a gene: 4. This clonotype showed up many times.

This sequence joins TRBV6-2 or TRBV6-3 and TRBJ2-1; TRBD2 agrees at 11 bases. This clonotype was sampled from a donor at least 40 years old with multiple myeloma. The material sequenced was a population of CD138-negative cells sorted from bone marrow. The CDR3 DNA follows: TGTGCCAGCAGTCAGCGGACTAGCGGGTACAATGAGCAGTTCTTC. It codes for CASSQRTSGYNEQFF.